The rows below give T cell receptor beta chains drawn from one sample of a study of blood T cells in healthy people across ages. TCRdb fed the 5' RACE reads into MiXCR, producing one record per CDR3 protein. The sample lists 780,000 or so distinct CDR3 sequences; 40% to 65% were seen once. The sequencing sample was made of blood. Receptors originate from a man older than 75 in good health. CDR3s include the opening cysteine and the closing phenylalanine or tryptophan. Each record gives: V gene, clone size, J gene, D gene, CDR3 DNA, CDR3 protein. The D gene is left open where the match is weak. Expanded clones get a size class; other rows say once, few or many, or leave the size out.

v_call: TRBV5-1; clone_size: few; j_call: TRBJ1-2; d_call: NA; cdr3_nt: TGCGCCAGCAGCTTGTTTCCAGGGGACTATGGCTACACCTTC; cdr3_aa: CASSLFPGDYGYTF
v_call: TRBV29-1; clone_size: few; j_call: TRBJ2-3; d_call: NA; cdr3_nt: TGCAGCGTTGAGCATATCGGATACGCGTATTTT; cdr3_aa: CSVEHIGYAYF
v_call: TRBV3-1; clone_size: few; j_call: TRBJ1-2; d_call: NA; cdr3_nt: TGTGCCAGCAGCCCCAAGCAAAGGGGCGCGGTGGATGGCTACACCTTC; cdr3_aa: CASSPKQRGAVDGYTF
v_call: TRBV5-1; clone_size: NA; j_call: TRBJ1-2; d_call: NA; cdr3_nt: TGCGCCAGCAGCTCCTCGACAGACTCTGGCTACATCTTC; cdr3_aa: CASSSSTDSGYIF
v_call: TRBV12-3/TRBV12-4; clone_size: few; j_call: TRBJ1-6; d_call: NA; cdr3_nt: TGTGCCAGCACGGACGGGCATAATTCACCCCTCCACTTT; cdr3_aa: CASTDGHNSPLHF
v_call: TRBV7-9; clone_size: NA; j_call: TRBJ2-7; d_call: NA; cdr3_nt: TGTGCCAGCAGCCAACCCTCCGGTCAACTAGACCTCTACGAGCAGTACTTC; cdr3_aa: CASSQPSGQLDLYEQYF
v_call: TRBV7-2; clone_size: NA; j_call: TRBJ2-2; d_call: NA; cdr3_nt: TGTGCCAGCAGCCCCACGGGGGGCCAATACACCGGGGAGCTGTTTTTT; cdr3_aa: CASSPTGGQYTGELFF
v_call: TRBV11-2; clone_size: NA; j_call: TRBJ2-3; d_call: NA; cdr3_nt: TGTGCCAGCAGCCTATTAGCCGGATACGCGTATTTT; cdr3_aa: CASSLLAGYAYF
v_call: TRBV3-1; clone_size: NA; j_call: TRBJ2-3; d_call: NA; cdr3_nt: TGTGCCAGCAGCCAAGATCAGCTCAGGGCAGATACGCAGTATTTT; cdr3_aa: CASSQDQLRADTQYF
v_call: TRBV3-1; clone_size: NA; j_call: TRBJ2-4; d_call: NA; cdr3_nt: TGTGCCAGCAGCCAAGAAGGGATGGCCAAAAACATTCAGTACTTC; cdr3_aa: CASSQEGMAKNIQYF
v_call: TRBV12-3/TRBV12-4; clone_size: NA; j_call: TRBJ2-1; d_call: TRBD1; cdr3_nt: TGTGCCAGCAGCGGACAGGGGATTCCCCTCCAGCAGTTCTTC; cdr3_aa: CASSGQGIPLQQFF
v_call: TRBV5-1; clone_size: NA; j_call: TRBJ1-5; d_call: NA; cdr3_nt: TGCGCCAGCAGCCCTACAGATAACAGCAATCAGCCCCAGCATTTT; cdr3_aa: CASSPTDNSNQPQHF
v_call: TRBV20-1; clone_size: once; j_call: TRBJ2-7; d_call: NA; cdr3_nt: TGCAGTGCTAGGGAACAGGGCGGCGAGCAGTACTTC; cdr3_aa: CSAREQGGEQYF
v_call: TRBV20-1; clone_size: NA; j_call: TRBJ1-1; d_call: NA; cdr3_nt: TGCAGTGCTAGAGATTGGGGGGCCCAGGGGAACACTGAAGCTTTCTTT; cdr3_aa: CSARDWGAQGNTEAFF
v_call: TRBV10-3; clone_size: NA; j_call: TRBJ2-1; d_call: TRBD2; cdr3_nt: TGTGCCATCGGGACTAGCGGGAATAGTAAGGAGCAGTTCTTC; cdr3_aa: CAIGTSGNSKEQFF
v_call: TRBV6-1; clone_size: NA; j_call: TRBJ1-6; d_call: NA; cdr3_nt: TGTGCCAGCAGTGAAGCGGGTTGGAGCTCCTATAATTCACCCCTCCACTTT; cdr3_aa: CASSEAGWSSYNSPLHF
v_call: TRBV2; clone_size: NA; j_call: TRBJ1-2; d_call: NA; cdr3_nt: TGTGCCAGCAGTGAAAGGGGGGGAGGGGTTCTCCATGGCTACACCTTC; cdr3_aa: CASSERGGGVLHGYTF
v_call: TRBV6-5; clone_size: NA; j_call: TRBJ2-7; d_call: TRBD1; cdr3_nt: TGTGCCACCCGTCTGGCGGGACAGGCCTCCTACGAGCAGTACTTC; cdr3_aa: CATRLAGQASYEQYF
v_call: TRBV3-1; clone_size: NA; j_call: TRBJ2-4; d_call: NA; cdr3_nt: TGTGCCAGCAGCTCCCGGGCCCGCAACGTAAACATTCAGTACTTC; cdr3_aa: CASSSRARNVNIQYF
v_call: TRBV29-1; clone_size: many; j_call: TRBJ1-2; d_call: TRBD1; cdr3_nt: TGCAGCGTTGAAGGGACAGGGGGCTATGGCTACACCTTC; cdr3_aa: CSVEGTGGYGYTF
v_call: TRBV20-1; clone_size: NA; j_call: TRBJ2-1; d_call: TRBD2; cdr3_nt: TGCAGTGCCCCGGTCCTAGCGGGACTTGAGCAGTTCTTC; cdr3_aa: CSAPVLAGLEQFF
v_call: TRBV20-1; clone_size: NA; j_call: TRBJ2-5; d_call: NA; cdr3_nt: TGCAGTGCTGGGCTAGGGGCCAAGGACACCCAGTACTTC; cdr3_aa: CSAGLGAKDTQYF
v_call: TRBV6-1; clone_size: once; j_call: TRBJ2-3; d_call: TRBD2; cdr3_nt: TGTGCCAGCAGTGAACAGAGTCGACTAGCTACAGATACGCAGTATTTT; cdr3_aa: CASSEQSRLATDTQYF
v_call: TRBV9; clone_size: NA; j_call: TRBJ2-1; d_call: TRBD1; cdr3_nt: TGTGCCAGCAGCGCGACGGGACAGGGCTTTGATGAGCAGTTCTTC; cdr3_aa: CASSATGQGFDEQFF
v_call: TRBV6-5; clone_size: NA; j_call: TRBJ2-1; d_call: TRBD1; cdr3_nt: TGTGCCAGCAGGCCCGACAGGGCGTTCTCCCCGGAGCAGTTCTTC; cdr3_aa: CASRPDRAFSPEQFF
v_call: TRBV7-2; clone_size: NA; j_call: TRBJ2-3; d_call: TRBD1; cdr3_nt: TGTGCCAGCAGCTTAAGACAGGGGGGAAGCACAGATACGCAGTATTTT; cdr3_aa: CASSLRQGGSTDTQYF
v_call: TRBV20-1; clone_size: NA; j_call: TRBJ2-4; d_call: TRBD2; cdr3_nt: TGCAGTGCTATGCCCTCGGGACTAGCGGGGAACATTCAGTACTTC; cdr3_aa: CSAMPSGLAGNIQYF
v_call: TRBV3-1; clone_size: NA; j_call: TRBJ2-5; d_call: TRBD2; cdr3_nt: TGTGCCAGCAGCCAAGAATTCAGACTAGCGGGTACTTCCCAAGAGACCCAGTACTTC; cdr3_aa: CASSQEFRLAGTSQETQYF
v_call: TRBV5-6; clone_size: few; j_call: TRBJ2-3; d_call: NA; cdr3_nt: TGTGCCAGCGGTCTCGACGGATACGCGTATTTT; cdr3_aa: CASGLDGYAYF
v_call: TRBV7-8; clone_size: NA; j_call: TRBJ2-1; d_call: NA; cdr3_nt: TGTGCCAGCAGCTTAGAGGGGTTTCGGCAGTACAATGAGCAGTTCTTC; cdr3_aa: CASSLEGFRQYNEQFF
v_call: TRBV7-3; clone_size: once; j_call: TRBJ2-1; d_call: TRBD1; cdr3_nt: TGTGCCAGCAGCCAGGGACAGTTATACAATGAGCAGTTCTTC; cdr3_aa: CASSQGQLYNEQFF
v_call: TRBV28; clone_size: few; j_call: TRBJ2-3; d_call: NA; cdr3_nt: TGTGCCAGCGTCAACTACCTGCGATCAGATACGCAGTATTTT; cdr3_aa: CASVNYLRSDTQYF
v_call: TRBV20-1; clone_size: many; j_call: TRBJ2-7; d_call: NA; cdr3_nt: TGCAGTGCTAGAGGCGAACTAGGATTAGGTTACGAGCAGTACTTC; cdr3_aa: CSARGELGLGYEQYF